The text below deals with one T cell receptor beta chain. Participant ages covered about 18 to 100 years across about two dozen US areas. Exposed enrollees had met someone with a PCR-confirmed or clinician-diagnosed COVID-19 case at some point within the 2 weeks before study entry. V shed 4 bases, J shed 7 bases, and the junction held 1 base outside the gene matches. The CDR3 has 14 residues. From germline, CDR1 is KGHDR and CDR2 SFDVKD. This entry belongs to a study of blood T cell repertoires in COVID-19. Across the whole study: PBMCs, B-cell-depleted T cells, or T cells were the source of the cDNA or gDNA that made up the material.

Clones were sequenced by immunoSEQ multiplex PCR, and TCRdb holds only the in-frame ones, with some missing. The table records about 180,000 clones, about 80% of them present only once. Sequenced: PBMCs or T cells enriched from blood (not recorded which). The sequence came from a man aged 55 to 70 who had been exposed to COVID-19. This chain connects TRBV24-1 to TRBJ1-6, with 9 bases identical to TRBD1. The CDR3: CATSEGQGNSPLHF. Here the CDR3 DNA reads TGTGCCACCAGTGAAGGACAGGGGAATTCACCCCTCCACTTT.